This TCR beta chain is drawn from a study of chemoradiotherapy in HPV16-positive cancers. Background on the study: Candidate HPV-specific clones and shared TCR motifs came from two HPV16-positive patients.

Clones were sequenced by immunoSEQ multiplex PCR, and TCRdb holds only the in-frame ones, with some missing. The table lists approximately 14,000 clones, 60% to 85% of them singletons. The CDR3 length is 13 residues. Per germline, CDR1 SNHLY and CDR2 FYNNEI. Trimming took 6 bases from V and 6 from J; bases not matched to a gene: 6. As concerns this clone: Its antigen is currently unknown.

Study-wide findings and caveats: During treatment, candidate HPV-specific clones and E7-related motifs expanded in tumor. Functional assays defining HPV-specific T cells used only a couple of HPV16-positive patients. For HPV16-positive patients, expanding HPV-responsive T cells associated with longer recurrence-free survival.

The chain employs TRBV2 and TRBJ2-3; TRBD2 agrees at 7 bases. Sampling took place from a patient who underwent chemoradiotherapy. This TCR was recovered from a human donor with HPV-associated anogenital cancer. The CDR3 nucleotides read TGTGCCAGCAGGGAAAAGACTAGCGATACGCAGTATTTT. Translated, it gives CASREKTSDTQYF.